This TCR beta chain comes out of a study of metastatic and nonmetastatic thyroid tumors. Study information: Malignant thyroid and benign thyroid patients provided blood and tumor or nodule tissue whose repertoires were compared. Study-level results: Patients with malignant thyroid tumors reportedly had significantly higher TCR beta diversity than those with benign nodules, in blood and tumor.

The entire patient cohort was treatment-naive prior to thyroid surgery. Notes on this clone: The antigen remains unidentified. A much bigger clone sits one base away, suggesting this may be a read error.

The CDR3 runs to 11 residues. Looked up from germline, CDR1 is SEHNR and CDR2 is FQNEAQ (reference sequence). In the authors' workflow: Clinicopathological groups of papillary thyroid cancer showed CDR3 differences that were used to build a distant-metastasis classifier. TCRdb re-called the PCR reads through MiXCR. The V and J calls and clone size are TCRdb's, not the authors'. The table lists tens of thousands of clones, 15% to 20% of them singletons. The chain couples TRBV7-9 to TRBJ2-5; D unresolved. Sequencing used blood. The sequence was obtained from a male donor with papillary thyroid cancer or a benign thyroid nodule (not recorded which). Some clones in this sample may be carry-over from other donors' samples. The CDR3 DNA follows: TGTGCCACCGCCGACTTATTTACCCCCGACTTC. Its translation: CATADLFTPDF.